A single sample is the source of the 3 T cell receptor beta chains below, sequenced in a study of T cell repertoires in cytomegalovirus infection. TCRdb independently ran MiXCR on the reads; one entry per CDR3 protein. Among 180,000 or so distinct CDR3 sequences listed, about 18% were seen once. Sequencing was carried out using CD8+ T cells from PBMCs. The receptors stem from a human donor in good health (CMV status not recorded). Some clones in this sample may be carry-over from other donors' samples.

The chain employs TRBV7-9 and TRBJ2-3; TRBD1 is a possible D gene (6 bases). Germline loops: CDR1 SEHNR, CDR2 FQNEAQ (reference sequence). V was pared by 4 bases and J by 1 base, with 12 bases between. The CDR3 contains 15 residues. The CDR3 loop reads CASSSTGMGTDTQYF. CDR3 sequence (DNA): TGTGCCAGCAGCTCTACAGGGATGGGCACAGATACGCAGTATTTT.

The table lists this clonotype with many counts. The genes are TRBV7-2 and TRBJ1-1; D gene unclear. There are 14 residues in the CDR3. The germline V gene encodes CDR1 SGHTA and CDR2 FQGNSA. V lost 5 bases and J 5 bases, leaving 15 bases between the germline ends. This CDR3 reads CASSPSRVETEAFF. DNA for the CDR3: TGTGCCAGCAGCCCGAGTCGGGTGGAGACTGAAGCTTTCTTT.

J is TRBJ1-5 and V is TRBV7-9; TRBD1 matches at 7 bases. J gave up 2 bases and V 3 bases, and 7 bases lay outside the gene matches. Germline CDR1 reads SEHNR; CDR2 reads FQNEAQ (reference sequence). There are 16 residues in the CDR3. In nucleotides, the CDR3 is TGTGCCAGCAGCTTTGGGACAGAATGGGGCAATCAGCCCCAGCATTTT. It translates to CASSFGTEWGNQPQHF.